The 2 T cell receptor beta chains presented below share a single source sample, sequenced in a study of control samples from healthy donors and cancer patients. The table came from immunoSEQ multiplex PCR; TCRdb's copy has only in-frame clones and leaves some out. Counted here are roughly 20,000 clones, around 84% occurring once; the ten biggest clones make up 25% to 35%. Sequencing was performed on PBMCs. Receptors were obtained from a woman in her 70s with lung cancer.

V gene TRBV6-5 combines with J gene TRBJ1-1; the D is unclear. Per germline, CDR1 MNHEY and CDR2 SVGAGI. The V and J ends lost 2 bases and 1 base respectively, with 8 bases between them. The length of the CDR3 is 14 residues. The CDR3 loop is CASSYRLTNTEAFF. The DNA of the CDR3 is TGTGCCAGCAGTTACAGGCTGACGAACACTGAAGCTTTCTTT.

The chain links TRBV5-8 to TRBJ1-5; 8 bases are a match to TRBD1. This CDR3 region has 17 residues. J gave up 3 bases and V 4 bases, and 12 bases lay outside the gene matches. The V gene's germline CDR1 is SGHTS and CDR2 YDEGEE. As DNA, the CDR3 is TGTGCCAGCAGCCCGAGGCTGGCCAGGGGGCTCAATCAGCCCCAGCATTTT. This gives the protein CASSPRLARGLNQPQHF. The variable domain in full, with the rest retrieved from reference TRBV5-8 and TRBJ1-5, is EAGVTQSPTHLIKTRGQQATLRCSPISGHTSVYWYQQALGLGLQFLLWYDEGEERNRGNFPPRFSGRQFPNYSSELNVNALELEDSALYLCASSPRLARGLNQPQHFGDGTRLSIL.